Detailed here is one T cell receptor (beta chain). Its target is not known. Trimming pared 10 bases from V and 6 bases from J, leaving 18 bases between. Germline V gives CDR1 LNHDA, CDR2 SQIVND (reference sequence). The CDR3 is made up of 13 amino acids. The PCR contained 60 Vbeta and 13 Jbeta primers. TCRdb keeps only in-frame clones here, not all; method: immunoSEQ multiplex PCR. There are about 130,000 clones in the sample; 80% to 85% occur only once, and around 1% lies in the top ten. The data originate from a study of cytomegalovirus exposure and HLA in healthy donors. The overall study: T cells numbering around 180 million yielded 90 million to 140 million unique TCR beta sequences in an earlier analysis. Notes on the study in general: Clonal expansion, a later analysis showed, was greater in HLA-associated TCR beta chains than in equally common others.

Sequencing was done on a sample of PBMCs. The chain joins TRBV19 to TRBJ1-1, with D possibly matching TRBD1 (6 bases). The source is a woman aged 25 to 39 in good health and CMV-seronegative. The CDR3, as DNA: TGTGCCACTAGCTGGGGGCTAGGGGCTGAAGCTTTCTTT. Amino acid sequence: CATSWGLGAEAFF.